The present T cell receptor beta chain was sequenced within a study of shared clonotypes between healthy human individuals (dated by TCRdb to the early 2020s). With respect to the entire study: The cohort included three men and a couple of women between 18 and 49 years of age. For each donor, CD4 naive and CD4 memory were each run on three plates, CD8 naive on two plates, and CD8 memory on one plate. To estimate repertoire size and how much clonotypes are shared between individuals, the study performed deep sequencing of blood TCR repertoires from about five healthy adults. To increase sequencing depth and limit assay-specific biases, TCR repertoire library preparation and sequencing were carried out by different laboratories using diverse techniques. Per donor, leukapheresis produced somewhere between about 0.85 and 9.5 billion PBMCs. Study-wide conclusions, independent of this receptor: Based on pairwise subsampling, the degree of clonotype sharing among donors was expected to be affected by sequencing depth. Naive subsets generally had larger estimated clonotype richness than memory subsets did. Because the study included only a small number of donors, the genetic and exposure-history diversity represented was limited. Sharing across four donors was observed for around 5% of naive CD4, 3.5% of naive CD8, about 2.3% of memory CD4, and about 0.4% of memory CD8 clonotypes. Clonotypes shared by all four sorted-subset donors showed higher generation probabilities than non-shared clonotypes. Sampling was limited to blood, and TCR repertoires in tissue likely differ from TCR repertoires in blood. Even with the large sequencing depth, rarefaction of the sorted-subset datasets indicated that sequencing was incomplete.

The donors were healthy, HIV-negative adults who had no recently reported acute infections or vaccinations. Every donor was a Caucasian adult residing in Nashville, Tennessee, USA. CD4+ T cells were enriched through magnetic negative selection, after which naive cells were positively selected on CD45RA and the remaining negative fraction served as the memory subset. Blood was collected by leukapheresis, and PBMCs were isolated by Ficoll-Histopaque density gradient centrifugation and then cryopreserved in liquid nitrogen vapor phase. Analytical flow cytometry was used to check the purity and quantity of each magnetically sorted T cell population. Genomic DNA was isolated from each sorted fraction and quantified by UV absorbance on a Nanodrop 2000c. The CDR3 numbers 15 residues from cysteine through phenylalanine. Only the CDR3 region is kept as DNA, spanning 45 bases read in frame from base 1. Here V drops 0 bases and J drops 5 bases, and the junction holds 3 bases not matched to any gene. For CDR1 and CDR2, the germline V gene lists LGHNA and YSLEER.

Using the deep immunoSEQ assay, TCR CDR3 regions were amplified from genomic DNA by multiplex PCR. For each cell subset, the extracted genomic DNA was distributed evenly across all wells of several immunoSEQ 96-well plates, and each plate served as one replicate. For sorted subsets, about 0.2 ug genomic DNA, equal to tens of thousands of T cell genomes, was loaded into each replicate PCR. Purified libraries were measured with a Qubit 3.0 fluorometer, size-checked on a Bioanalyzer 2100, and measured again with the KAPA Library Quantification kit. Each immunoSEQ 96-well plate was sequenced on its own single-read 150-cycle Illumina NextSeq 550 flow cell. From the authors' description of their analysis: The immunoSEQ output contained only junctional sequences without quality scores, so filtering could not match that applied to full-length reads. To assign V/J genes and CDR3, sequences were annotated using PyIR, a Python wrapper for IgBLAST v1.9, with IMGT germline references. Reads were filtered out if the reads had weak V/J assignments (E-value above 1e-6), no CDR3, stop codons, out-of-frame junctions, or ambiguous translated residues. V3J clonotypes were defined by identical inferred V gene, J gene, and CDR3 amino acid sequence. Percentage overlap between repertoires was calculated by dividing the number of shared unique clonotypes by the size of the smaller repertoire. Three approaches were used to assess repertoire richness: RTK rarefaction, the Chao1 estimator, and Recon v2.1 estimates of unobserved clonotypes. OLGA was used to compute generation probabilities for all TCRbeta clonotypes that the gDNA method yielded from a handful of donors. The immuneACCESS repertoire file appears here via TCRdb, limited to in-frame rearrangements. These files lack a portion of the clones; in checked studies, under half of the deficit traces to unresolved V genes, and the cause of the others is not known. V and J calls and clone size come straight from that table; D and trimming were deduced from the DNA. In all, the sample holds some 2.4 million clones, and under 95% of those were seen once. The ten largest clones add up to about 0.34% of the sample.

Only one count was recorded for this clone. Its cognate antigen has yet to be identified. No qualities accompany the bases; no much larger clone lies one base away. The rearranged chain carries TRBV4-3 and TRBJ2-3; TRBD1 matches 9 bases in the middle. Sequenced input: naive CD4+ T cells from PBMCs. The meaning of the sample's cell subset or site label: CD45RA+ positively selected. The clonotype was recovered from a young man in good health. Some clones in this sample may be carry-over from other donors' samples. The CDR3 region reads CASSQERGQGDTQYF. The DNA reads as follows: TGCGCCAGCAGCCAAGAAAGGGGACAGGGAGATACGCAGTATTTT.